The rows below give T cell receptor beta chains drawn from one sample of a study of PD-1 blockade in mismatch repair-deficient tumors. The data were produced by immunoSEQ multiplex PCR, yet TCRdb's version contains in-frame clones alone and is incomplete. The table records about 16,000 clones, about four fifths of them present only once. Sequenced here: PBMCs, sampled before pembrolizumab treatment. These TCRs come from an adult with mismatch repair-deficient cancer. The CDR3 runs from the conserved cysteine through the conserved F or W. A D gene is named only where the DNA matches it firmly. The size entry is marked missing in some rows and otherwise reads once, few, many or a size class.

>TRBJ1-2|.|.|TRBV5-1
TGCGCCAGCAGCTCGTTGGGTGACGTTGGCTACACCTTC
CASSSLGDVGYTF
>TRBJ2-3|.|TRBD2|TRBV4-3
TGCGCCAGCAGCACCCACCTAGCGGGAGGGCCACATACGCAGTATTTT
CASSTHLAGGPHTQYF
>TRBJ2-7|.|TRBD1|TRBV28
TGTGCCAGCAAACCCTCCGACGGACAGGTTGGTTACGAGCAGTACTTC
CASKPSDGQVGYEQYF
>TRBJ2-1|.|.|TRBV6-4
TGTGCCAGCAGTGACAGCTCCTACAATGAGCAGTTCTTC
CASSDSSYNEQFF
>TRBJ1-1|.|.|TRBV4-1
TGCGCCAGCAGCCAAGTCGGATCCCAGGGCACTGAAGCTTTCTTT
CASSQVGSQGTEAFF
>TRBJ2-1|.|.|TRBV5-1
TGCGCCAGCAGCTTGTTACTAACCGACTCCTACAATGAGCAGTTCTTC
CASSLLLTDSYNEQFF
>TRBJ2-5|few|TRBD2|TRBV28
TGTGCCAGCAGTGGTTGGAGACAGCGGTCGACTAGCGGGAGCCCCCAAGAGACCCAGTACTTC
CASSGWRQRSTSGSPQETQYF
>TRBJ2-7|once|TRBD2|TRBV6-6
TGTGCCAGCACATCGGGACTAGCGGGAGACTACGAGCAGTACTTC
CASTSGLAGDYEQYF
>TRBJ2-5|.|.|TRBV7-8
TGTGCCAGCAGCTTATGGTTAGGGAAACAAGAGACCCAGTACTTC
CASSLWLGKQETQYF
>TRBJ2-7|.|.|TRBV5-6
TGTGCCAGCAGCTTCCGGGAGAAAGAGGCGGGGCAGTACTTC
CASSFREKEAGQYF
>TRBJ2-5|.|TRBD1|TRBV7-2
TGTGCCAGCAGAAAACAACAGGGGGCAAAGTACTTC
CASRKQQGAKYF
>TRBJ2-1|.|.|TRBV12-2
TGTGCAAGTCGCATATTGACAGGGGGCGGGAAGTTCTTC
CASRILTGGGKFF
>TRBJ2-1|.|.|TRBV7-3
TGTGCCAGCAGCTCATATCGGGGCAATGAGCAGTTCTTC
CASSSYRGNEQFF
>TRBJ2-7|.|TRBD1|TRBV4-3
TGCGCCAGCAGCCAAGGGGGACAGGGCTACGAGCAGTACTTC
CASSQGGQGYEQYF
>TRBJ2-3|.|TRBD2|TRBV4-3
TGCGCCAGCAGCCAAGAGTTGGCGGGAGGGCCAGATACGCAGTATTTT
CASSQELAGGPDTQYF
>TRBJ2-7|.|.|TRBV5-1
TGCGCCAGCAGCTCGGGACCGGGACAAAACTACGAGCAGTACTTC
CASSSGPGQNYEQYF
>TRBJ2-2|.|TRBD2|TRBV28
TGTGCCAGCAGTTCACCTTTTAGCGGGAGCCCCGGGGAGCTGTTTTTT
CASSSPFSGSPGELFF
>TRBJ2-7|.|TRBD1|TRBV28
TGTGCCAGCAGTCCGTCGGACAGGGGGGTTAACGAGCAGTACTTC
CASSPSDRGVNEQYF
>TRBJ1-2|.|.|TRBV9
TGTGCCAGCAGCGAAACACCGGGACCCGCAAGGGGCTACACCTTC
CASSETPGPARGYTF
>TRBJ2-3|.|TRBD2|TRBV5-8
TGTGCCAGCGTGTGGACTAGCGGCACAGATACGCAGTATTTT
CASVWTSGTDTQYF
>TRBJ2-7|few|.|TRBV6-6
TGTGCCAGCAGTTACCCCAGCGTTCCCTACGAGCAGTACTTC
CASSYPSVPYEQYF
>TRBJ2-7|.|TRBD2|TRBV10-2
TGCGCCAGCAGTGAGGAAGTAGCGGGAGAGCAGTACTTC
CASSEEVAGEQYF
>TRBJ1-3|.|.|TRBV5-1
TGCGCCAGCAGCTTGGGAGGTGTCAGGGTTGGAAACACCATATATTTT
CASSLGGVRVGNTIYF
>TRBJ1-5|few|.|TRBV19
TGTGCCAGTAGTATGGGGCGCAATCAGCCCCAGCATTTT
CASSMGRNQPQHF
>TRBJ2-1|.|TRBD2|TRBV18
TGTGCCAGCTCACCACCGGGACTAGCGGGAGGCCGGGGGTATGAGCAGTTCTTC
CASSPPGLAGGRGYEQFF
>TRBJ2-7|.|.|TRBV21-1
TGTGCCAGCAGCCCATCGTTGCAGGCGAGGAGCCACCACGAGCAGTACTTC
CASSPSLQARSHHEQYF
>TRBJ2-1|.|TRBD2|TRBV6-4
TGTGCCAGCAGTGTTACTAGCGGGAGTGTAAATGAGCAGTTCTTC
CASSVTSGSVNEQFF
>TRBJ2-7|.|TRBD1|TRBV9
TGTGCCAGCAGCGTATCCGGGACAGGGAACGAGCAGTACTTC
CASSVSGTGNEQYF
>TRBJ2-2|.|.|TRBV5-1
TGCGCCAGCAGCTCAGGGTACAGATCCGGGGAGCTGTTTTTT
CASSSGYRSGELFF